This T cell receptor (beta chain) comes out of a study of cytomegalovirus exposure and HLA in healthy donors. Study in general: Among the roughly 370 genotyped donors, over 70% were placed in the Caucasian-associated ancestry cluster. Notes on the study in general: The classifier reportedly diagnosed cytomegalovirus status with high specificity and sensitivity.

Samples came from healthy bone marrow donors. Germline loops: CDR1 SGHTA, CDR2 FQGTGA. The CDR3 is 16 residues long. Trimming removed 4 bases from V and 4 bases from J; junction bases left unmatched: 6. The PCR was carried out with 60 Vbeta primers and 13 Jbeta primers. In the original processing: In a later analysis, some 80 million unique TCR beta chains included roughly 11 million shared by two or more donors. Assay: immunoSEQ multiplex PCR; the TCRdb copy retains only in-frame clones and omits some. The D gene and trimming were derived from the DNA, and the V and J assignments and clone size from that table. The sample consists of approximately 100,000 clones, roughly 80% of them appearing once. A word on this clone: The target antigen is unknown.

The sequence derives from a female donor in good health and CMV-seropositive. The rearrangement links TRBV7-3 to TRBJ2-1, with TRBD2 matching over 11 bases. The sample taken for sequencing was PBMCs. The CDR3 sequence is CASSSRTSGLYNEQFF. The CDR3 DNA reads TGTGCCAGCAGCTCCCGGACTAGCGGGCTTTACAATGAGCAGTTCTTC.